This T cell receptor (beta chain) derives from a study of blood T cells in healthy people across ages. Sample-barcoded 5' priming and a J-beta primer mix drove a second PCR of roughly 6 to 12 cycles. TCRdb processed the 5' RACE reads anew with MiXCR; each CDR3 protein has one entry. The repertoire consists of more than 650,000 distinct CDR3 sequences, with roughly 25% occurring once and the leading ten covering around 3%. J lost 7 bases, V lost 7 bases, and 11 bases had no gene match. Per the germline V gene, CDR1 is SQVTM and CDR2 is ANQGSEA. The CDR3 extends over 13 amino acids. This clonotype was seen repeatedly, ten times or more. The sample was also reused in another study, on T cells of mothers and their children. That study reports: cDNA synthesis used all extracted RNA, about 1.5 ug per 15 ul.

The TCR comes from a boy under 18 in good health. Sequencing input: blood. V and J are TRBV29-1 and TRBJ2-5; 8 bases line up with TRBD2. The CDR3 DNA reads as TGCAGCGCCTACGGGGGGGAACCTCGGACCCAGTACTTC. It specifies CSAYGGEPRTQYF.